This T cell receptor beta chain was obtained from a study of HIV-infected patients and healthy controls. Overall study findings and caveats: Healthy controls carried many MAIT alpha-chain CDR3s, while HIV+ repertoires had few.

This clonotype has just a few counts. Its target is not known. Whole blood was used without fractionation, so all unsorted peripheral T cells were included. An approximately 2.6 ml peripheral blood sample was taken for RNA. About 480 ng RNA was reverse transcribed with alpha and beta constant-region primers. Using multiplexing indices, alpha and beta chain libraries were generated apart by chain-specific third strand synthesis. A single record per CDR3 protein comes from TCRdb applying MiXCR to the 5' RACE reads. The sample yields more than 8,500 distinct CDR3 sequences, roughly 6.1% seen once. The CDR3 extends over 15 amino acids. CDR1 and CDR2 from the germline V gene are WNHNN and SYGVQD (reference sequence). Trimming stripped 3 bases from V and 5 bases from J, with 16 bases between.

This clonotype was obtained from an adult in good health. Source material: blood. The chain combines TRBV10-1 with TRBJ1-1; D might be TRBD1 (6 bases). Written as DNA, the CDR3 is TGCGCCAGCAGTGAAGGTTCAGGGGCGGGAACTGAAGCTTTCTTT. Protein: CASSEGSGAGTEAFF.